This TCR beta chain was sequenced during a study of blood T cell repertoires in COVID-19. TCRdb keeps only in-frame clones here, not all; method: immunoSEQ multiplex PCR. The sample has roughly 32,000 clones, less than 95% seen once; the top ten hold less than 1.2%. The CDR3 is made up of 15 amino acids. Between the trimmed V and J ends, which lost 3 bases and 8 bases, there was a span of 20 bases. From germline, CDR1 is SGHKS and CDR2 YYEKEE (reference sequence). What was sequenced was peripheral blood. The V gene is TRBV5-5, the J gene TRBJ1-2; TRBD1 might be the D (5 bases). The receptor was isolated from a man aged 70 or older with active or convalescent COVID-19. CDR3 region: CASSWTPGRGDGYTF. The DNA for the CDR3 is TGTGCCAGCAGCTGGACTCCAGGACGGGGGGACGGCTACACCTTC.